The 10 T cell receptor beta chains listed next were all sequenced from one sample in a study of T-cell memory formation after mild COVID-19 (dated by TCRdb to the early 2020s). The protocol used for the library was 5' RACE. Instrument used: Illumina NovaSeq 6000. TCRdb took the public reads, trimmed them with fastp at Q25, ran MiXCR for clone calling and kept in-frame beta chains. Rows with a matching CDR3 protein are joined into one entry that keeps the most common DNA and genes. The sample contains about 250,000 distinct CDR3 sequences, 15% to 20% of them found a single time. The top ten hold 3.5% to 4% of the sample. Input material: PBMCs or a T cell subset sorted from them (not recorded which). The receptors derive from a man younger than 30 who had mild COVID-19 (a few samples of this study predate the infection). The sample titles of this study are shuffled in the database, so cell type and time point are left out; the donor was told from shared clones.

This CDR3 is CASRPRGTSGIAKNIQYF. For the CDR3, the DNA is TGTGCCAGCAGACCGCGCGGGACTAGCGGTATAGCCAAAAACATTCAGTACTTC. V and J are TRBV6-2 or TRBV6-3 and TRBJ2-4, with 11 bases matching TRBD2. With 6 bases clipped from V and 0 bases from J, the junction kept 10 bases outside the gene matches. Germline CDR1 and CDR2: MNHEY and SVGEGT. This CDR3 region has 18 residues.

As DNA, the CDR3 is TGTGCCAGCAGTTTCGGGGGTTATAGCAATCAGCCCCAGCATTTT. Its protein product is CASSFGGYSNQPQHF. The genes are TRBV27 and TRBJ1-5; perhaps TRBD1 as D (5 bases). This CDR3 has 15 residues. Germline assignment: CDR1 MNHEY and CDR2 SMNVEV (reference sequence). V was pared by 3 bases and J by 0 bases, with 9 bases between.

This rearrangement joins TRBV11-2 to TRBJ2-1, with a tentative D call TRBD1 (6 bases). The V end was cut by 4 bases, the J end by 9 bases, with 13 bases between. Germline CDR1 SGHAT, CDR2 FQNNGV. The CDR3 loop spans 13 amino acids. CDR3 residues: CASSSLGTPEQFF. CDR3 nucleotide sequence: TGTGCCAGCAGCTCATTGGGGACACCTGAGCAGTTCTTC.

This clonotype was counted between two and nine times. The rearrangement links TRBV4-3 to TRBJ2-2, with TRBD2 identical over 8 bases. The germline gives CDR1 LGHNA, CDR2 YSLEER. The CDR3 consists of 19 residues. The V segment lost 2 bases and the J segment 2 bases; nucleotides outside the gene matches: 13. The CDR3 nucleotides read TGCGCCAGCAGCCAACAGCCCCATTTTGCGGGGGGCAACACCGGGGAGCTGTTTTTT. Protein sequence: CASSQQPHFAGGNTGELFF.

This rearrangement joins TRBV2 to TRBJ2-2, with TRBD1 matching 9 bases. The CDR3 has 16 residues. In germline, CDR1 is SNHLY, CDR2 FYNNEI. J was trimmed by 0 bases and V by 7 bases; bases with no gene match: 6. Written as DNA, the CDR3 is TGTGCCAGCACACAGGGGGCCAACCCGAACACCGGGGAGCTGTTTTTT. It is translated as CASTQGANPNTGELFF.

This clonotype was detected only a few times. The chain employs TRBV15 and TRBJ2-7; no firm D call. The germline CDR1 and CDR2 sequences are LNHNV and YYDKDF (reference sequence). V shed 0 bases and J shed 2 bases, with 8 bases lying between them. This CDR3 is built from 14 residues. CDR3 sequence: CATSRDSGAYEQYV. CDR3 sequence (DNA): TGTGCCACCAGCAGAGATTCGGGTGCCTACGAGCAGTACGTC.

This chain uses TRBV5-1 with TRBJ2-3; D possibly uses TRBD1 or TRBD2 (5 bases each). Per the germline V gene, CDR1 is SGHRS and CDR2 is YFSETQ. The CDR3 has 13 amino acids. V lost 6 bases and J 4 bases, leaving 12 bases between the germline ends. The CDR3 is CASKVEGSDTQYF. The DNA for the CDR3 is TGCGCCAGCAAGGTAGAGGGGTCAGATACGCAGTATTTT.

This clonotype was observed a few times. Germline is not matched at one junction end, which may reflect a read error. The chain joins TRBV5-1 to TRBJ2-5; the D gene is possibly TRBD2 (6 bases). The CDR3 has 18 amino acids. Germline CDR1 is SGHRS and CDR2 is YFSETQ. The CDR3 reads CASSPNVQRVVFQETQYF. CDR3 nucleotide sequence: TGCGCAAGCAGCCCGAACGTCCAGCGGGTAGTATTCCAAGAGACCCAGTACTTC.

This clonotype was seen a few times. V gene TRBV6-2 or TRBV6-3 combines with J gene TRBJ1-2; a possible D gene is TRBD1 (6 bases). This CDR3 is built from 14 residues. Trimming took off 2 bases at V and 5 bases at J, with 12 bases between the two ends. Germline V gene data show CDR1 as MNHEY and CDR2 as SVGEGT. The CDR3 nucleotides read TGTGCCAGCAGTTACCAGGGGATCGAGTATGGCTACACCTTC. It specifies CASSYQGIEYGYTF.

Here the CDR3 reads CASSQDQGLAGASWRTQYF. Written as DNA, the CDR3 is TGCGCCAGCAGCCAAGATCAAGGGCTAGCGGGGGCCTCGTGGAGGACCCAGTACTTC. The rearrangement joins TRBV4-1 to TRBJ2-5; TRBD2 matches 10 bases. The trim removed 0 bases at V and 7 bases at J, leaving 17 bases unmatched. This CDR3 spans 19 amino acids. CDR1 is MGHRA and CDR2 is YSYEKL in the germline V gene.